One sample yielded the 17 T cell receptor beta chains listed below, sequenced in a study of T cell responses to AZD1222 COVID-19 vaccine (dated by TCRdb to the early 2020s). Library construction relied on the immunoSEQ multiplex PCR assay. TCRdb's version of the immuneACCESS table is confined to in-frame rearrangements and falls short of the full clone set. An unresolved V gene accounts for under half of the shortfall where checked; the remainder is of unknown origin. Recorded for this sample are roughly 180,000 clones; around 90% of them occurred a single time. Of the sample, less than 2.5% falls within the top ten clones. The meaning of the sample's time point label: about 28 days (+/-7) after the second vaccine dose. The sequences come from peripheral blood, collected 28 days after the second AZD1222 dose. The source is an adult who received the AZD1222 COVID-19 vaccine.

The chain joins TRBV19 to TRBJ1-6; TRBD1 is a possible D gene (6 bases). The length of the CDR3 is 14 residues. CDR1 and CDR2 (germline): LNHDA, SQIVND (reference sequence). Trimming removed 6 bases at V and 5 bases at J, with 11 bases between. The CDR3 DNA sequence: TGTGCCAGTAGCACCCGGACAGATAATTCACCCCTCCACTTT. It translates to CASSTRTDNSPLHF.

The rearrangement links TRBV4-2 to TRBJ2-5, with TRBD2 matching 9 bases. V gave up 0 bases and J gave up 4 bases; unmatched junction bases: 3. The CDR3 is 15 amino acids. Germline CDR1 is LGHNA and CDR2 is YNFKEQ. In DNA form, the CDR3 reads TGTGCCAGCAGCCAAGAAGGGACTAGCAGAGAGACCCAGTACTTC. Amino acid sequence: CASSQEGTSRETQYF.

The chain couples TRBV7-2 to TRBJ2-7, with 7 positions matching TRBD1. The CDR3 consists of 15 residues. Germline V gives CDR1 SGHTA, CDR2 FQGNSA. Trimming at V came to 5 bases and at J to 5 bases, leaving 12 bases not matched to a gene. The CDR3 DNA follows: TGTGCCAGCAGCAGAATAACAGGGGTAGGCAACGAGCAGTACTTC. Its translation is CASSRITGVGNEQYF.

This clone has only one observation. The chain recombines TRBV18 with TRBJ1-3, with 10 bases identical to TRBD1. This CDR3 has 15 amino acids. Unmatched junction bases numbered 5, after V lost 6 bases and J lost 3 bases. Germline V gene lookup returns CDR1 KGHSH and CDR2 LQKENI. CDR3 nucleotide sequence: TGTGCCAGCTCTTCGGGACAGGGGAATGGAAACACCATATATTTT. Translated, it gives CASSSGQGNGNTIYF.

The gene calls are TRBV19 and TRBJ2-3; D perhaps matches TRBD1 (6 bases). In germline, CDR1 is LNHDA, CDR2 SQIVND (reference sequence). V was clipped by 6 bases and J by 2 bases, with 12 bases between them. The CDR3 runs to 14 residues. The CDR3 loop reads CASSKGQLTDTQYF. Here the CDR3 DNA reads TGTGCCAGTAGCAAGGGACAACTCACAGATACGCAGTATTTT.

The chain couples TRBV29-1 to TRBJ2-1, with 7 bases lining up with TRBD2. The germline V gene has CDR1 SQVTM and CDR2 ANQGSEA. The J segment lost 4 bases and the V segment lost 7 bases, leaving 10 bases of the junction unmatched. This CDR3 contains 14 residues. Written as DNA, the CDR3 is TGCAGCGCCTTAGGGGCTAGCGGATACAATGAGCAGTTCTTC. This translates into CSALGASGYNEQFF.

V and J are TRBV16 and TRBJ1-2; D perhaps matches TRBD1 (5 bases). V was shortened by 0 bases and J by 8 bases, with 16 bases between the two germline ends. This CDR3 has 15 residues. Germline V CDR1 and CDR2: KGHSY, FQNENV. The CDR3 sequence: CASSQSHRDSVGYTF. The CDR3 region has the DNA TGTGCCAGCAGCCAATCGCATCGGGACTCGGTAGGCTACACCTTC.

This clone has only a few counts. The V and J genes are TRBV6-5 and TRBJ2-3; the match to TRBD1 covers 8 bases. CDR3 length equals 14 residues. Looked up from germline, CDR1 is MNHEY and CDR2 is SVGAGI. Trimming removed 7 bases from V and 2 bases from J; junction bases left unmatched: 5. The chain's CDR3 is CASTLGQDTDTQYF. The CDR3, as DNA: TGTGCCAGCACTTTGGGACAGGACACAGATACGCAGTATTTT.

The rearrangement links TRBV2 to TRBJ1-6; D is unclear. The CDR3 spans 11 residues. V gave up 6 bases and J gave up 12 bases, with 9 bases separating them. Germline V gives CDR1 SNHLY, CDR2 FYNNEI. The CDR3 DNA follows: TGTGCCAGCAGCCTATTAGGACCCCTCCACTTT. Translated, it gives CASSLLGPLHF.

The V and J genes are TRBV28 and TRBJ1-2; D perhaps matches TRBD1 (5 bases). Trimming shortened V by 9 bases and J by 2 bases, and 13 bases separated the two germline ends. The CDR3 is 13 amino acids. Germline CDR1 reads MDHEN; CDR2 reads SYDVKM. CDR3 in DNA: TGTGCCAGTTCCGGGGCAGAGAACTATGGCTACACCTTC. The encoded protein is CASSGAENYGYTF.

This clone was recorded only once. The V and J genes are TRBV7-8 and TRBJ1-4; D is ambiguous. The V and J ends lost 1 base and 2 bases respectively, with 11 bases between them. The CDR3 totals 16 residues. Germline CDR1 is SGHVS and CDR2 is FQNEAQ. This chain's CDR3 is CASSLEGISTNEKLFF. DNA of the CDR3: TGTGCCAGCAGCTTAGAGGGCATCAGCACTAATGAAAAACTGTTTTTT.

The chain carries TRBV12-3 or TRBV12-4 and TRBJ1-1; a weak D match, TRBD1 (5 bases). Trimming cost V 3 bases and J 1 base, with 6 bases left between them. The CDR3 length is 13 residues. The CDR3 sequence is CASSLGGNTEAFF. The CDR3 DNA is TGTGCCAGCAGTTTGGGGGGGAACACTGAAGCTTTCTTT.

This clone was observed once. V usage is TRBV11-2 and J usage is TRBJ2-7; TRBD2 is a possible D gene (5 bases). This CDR3 comprises 15 residues. The V end lost 4 bases, the J end lost 6 bases, and 19 bases lay between the germline ends. Germline V CDR1 and CDR2: SGHAT, FQNNGV. The CDR3 loop reads CASSSRRTQPPEQYF. The CDR3 bases are TGTGCCAGCAGCTCCCGTCGGACTCAACCCCCCGAGCAGTACTTC.

This clone showed up just once. The chain combines TRBV6-2 or TRBV6-3 with TRBJ1-2; tentative D call: TRBD1 (6 bases). V was trimmed by 2 bases and J by 7 bases, leaving 11 bases between them. The CDR3 totals 13 residues. Germline V gives CDR1 MNHEY, CDR2 SVGEGT. The CDR3 nucleotides are TGTGCCAGCAGTTACGGGGGGCGGTTTGGCTACACCTTC. This translates into CASSYGGRFGYTF.

This clone was seen just once. The chain employs TRBV6-5 and TRBJ1-2, with D perhaps TRBD1 (5 bases). This CDR3 has 15 amino acids. CDR1 and CDR2 from the germline V gene are MNHEY and SVGAGI. V was shortened by 6 bases and J by 2 bases, with 16 bases between the two germline ends. CDR3 sequence (DNA): TGTGCCAGCAGATACCCCAGTGGGGGGAACTATGGCTACACCTTC. Encoded protein: CASRYPSGGNYGYTF.

The genes are TRBV19 and TRBJ2-7; D tentatively fits TRBD1 or TRBD2 (6 bases each). Germline V lookup: CDR1 LNHDA, CDR2 SQIVND (reference sequence). Trimming cost V 0 bases and J 4 bases, with 16 bases left between them. The CDR3 extends over 16 amino acids. The CDR3, as DNA: TGTGCCAGTAGTATAGATGGAGGCGGGACAACTTACGAGCAGTACTTC. It codes for CASSIDGGGTTYEQYF. The variable domain in full, with the rest retrieved from reference TRBV19 and TRBJ2-7, is DGGITQSPKYLFRKEGQNVTLSCEQNLNHDAMYWYRQDPGQGLRLIYYSQIVNDFQKGDIAEGYSVSREKKESFPLTVTSAQKNPTAFYLCASSIDGGGTTYEQYFGPGTRLTVT.

The rearrangement joins TRBV6-5 to TRBJ2-2, with D unclear. This CDR3 has 11 residues. The germline V and J ends were trimmed by 6 bases and 5 bases, with 4 bases remaining between them. Looked up from germline, CDR1 is MNHEY and CDR2 is SVGAGI. The CDR3 DNA reads TGTGCCAGCAGAGTTACCGGGGAGCTGTTTTTT. Translated, it gives CASRVTGELFF.